This TCR beta chain emerged from a study of cytomegalovirus exposure and HLA in healthy donors. Study context: A later analysis reported the 100 to 150 validation repertoires used the same platform as the approximately 670 first-cohort repertoires.

TCRdb keeps only in-frame clones here, not all; method: immunoSEQ multiplex PCR. The sample contains 210,000 or so clones, around nine tenths of which appear only once. Germline-derived CDR1 and CDR2 are SQVTM and ANQGSEA. This CDR3 comprises 11 residues. With respect to this clone: Its matching antigen is unknown.

An approximately 120-subject validation cohort, separate from the approximately 720-subject first cohort, supplied the donors. Broader study findings: It was confirmed in vitro that a few of the CMV-associated chains were specific for CMV antigens. Subsequent analysis showed first-cohort TCR clusters tending to co-occur in around 130 validation repertoires.

The clonotype originates from a woman younger than 35 in good health and CMV-seronegative. Source material: PBMCs. The chain combines TRBV29-1 with TRBJ2-5; D is uncertain. The last part of the DNA fits TRBJ2-7 better; the J call may be wrong. In DNA, the CDR3 is TGCAGCGTTGAGACCGGGTTCGAGCAGTACTTC. Its translation is CSVETGFEQYF.